This T cell receptor (beta chain) was obtained from a study of shared clonotypes between healthy human individuals (dated by TCRdb to about 2020). Regarding the research as a whole: Two women and three men aged 18 to 49 years were included in the cohort. Different laboratories and diverse techniques were used to prepare libraries and sequence TCR repertoires, to increase sequencing depth and limit assay-specific biases. To estimate repertoire size and how much clonotypes are shared between individuals, the study performed deep sequencing of blood TCR repertoires from roughly five healthy adults. Each donor's leukapheresis produced roughly between roughly 0.9 and 8.9 billion PBMCs. For each donor, CD4 naive and CD4 memory were each run on three plates, CD8 naive on two plates, and CD8 memory on one plate. The research as a whole found: Compared with non-shared clonotypes, clonotypes shared by all four sorted-subset donors had higher generation probabilities. Rarefaction of sorted-subset datasets indicated incomplete sequencing despite the large sequencing depth. Based on pairwise subsampling, the degree of clonotype sharing among donors was expected to be affected by sequencing depth. Estimated clonotype richness was generally larger for naive than for memory subsets. Sharing across several donors was observed for about 4.8% of naive CD4, 3% to 3.5% of naive CD8, roughly 2.3% of memory CD4, and about 0.38% of memory CD8 clonotypes. Because the study included only a small number of donors, the genetic and exposure-history diversity represented was limited. Sampling was limited to blood, and TCR repertoires in tissue likely differ from TCR repertoires in blood.

V lost 4 bases and J lost 5 bases, and the count of bases not matched to a germline gene is 7. The CDR3 numbers 15 residues from cysteine through phenylalanine. The retained sequence is limited to the CDR3, 45 bases, with the frame set at the first base. The germline V gene encodes CDR1 MNHEY and CDR2 SMNVEV (reference sequence). Using the deep immunoSEQ assay, TCR CDR3 regions were amplified from genomic DNA by multiplex PCR. Extracted genomic DNA from each cell subset was spread evenly across all wells of several immunoSEQ 96-well plates, with each plate serving as a replicate. For sorted subsets, each replicate PCR was loaded with approximately 190 ng genomic DNA, equivalent to 25,000 to 35,000 T cell genomes. Purified libraries were quantified with a Qubit 3.0 fluorometer, sized on a Bioanalyzer 2100, and re-quantified with the KAPA Library Quantification kit. Every immunoSEQ 96-well plate was sequenced on a dedicated single-read 150-cycle Illumina NextSeq 550 flow cell. The original pipeline was this. Because the immunoSEQ output held only junctional sequences and lacked quality scores, the filtering could not match the filtering applied to full-length reads. Sequences were annotated with PyIR, a Python wrapper for IgBLAST v1.9, using IMGT germline references to assign V/J genes and CDR3. Reads were removed for weak V/J assignments (E-value above 1e-6), missing CDR3, stop codons, out-of-frame junctions, or ambiguous translated residues. V3J clonotypes were defined by identical inferred V gene, J gene, and CDR3 amino acid sequence. Percentage overlap between repertoires was computed as shared unique clonotypes divided by the size of the smaller repertoire. Repertoire richness was assessed with RTK rarefaction, the Chao1 estimator, and Recon v2.1 estimates of unobserved clonotypes. For all TCRbeta clonotypes obtained by the gDNA method from a few donors, generation probabilities were computed with OLGA. TCRdb provides this immuneACCESS table in a form limited to in-frame rearrangements. Some clones are lacking; in checked studies, under half of them reflect an unresolved V gene, and why the rest are absent is not known. V and J calls and clone size are as listed in that table; D and trimming were resolved from the DNA. The sample yields nearly 750,000 clones; around 77% were counted once. Of the sample, 1.8% is held by the ten largest clones.

The donors were healthy, HIV-negative adults with no recently reported acute infections or vaccinations. Every donor was a Caucasian adult residing in Nashville, Tennessee, USA. CD4+ T cells were enriched through magnetic negative selection, after which naive cells were positively selected on CD45RA and the remaining negative fraction served as the memory subset. After blood collection by leukapheresis, PBMCs were isolated using Ficoll-Histopaque density gradient centrifugation and then cryopreserved in the vapor phase of liquid nitrogen. Purity and quantity of every magnetically sorted T cell population were checked by analytical flow cytometry. Genomic DNA was isolated from every sorted fraction and measured by UV absorbance on a Nanodrop 2000c. In regard to this clone: Its recognized antigen is unknown. Per-base qualities were not stored, and no clone one base away is much larger.

The V gene is TRBV27 and the J gene is TRBJ1-2, with TRBD1 matching 10 junction bases. This TCR was recovered from a woman aged 25-40 years in good health. Sequenced sample: memory CD4+ T cells sorted from blood. Interpreted using the paper, the cell subset or site label stands for: CD45RA-negative fraction. The CDR3 corresponds to CASSSRQGARYGYTF. The nucleotide sequence is TGTGCCAGCAGTTCCAGACAGGGGGCTCGATATGGCTACACCTTC.